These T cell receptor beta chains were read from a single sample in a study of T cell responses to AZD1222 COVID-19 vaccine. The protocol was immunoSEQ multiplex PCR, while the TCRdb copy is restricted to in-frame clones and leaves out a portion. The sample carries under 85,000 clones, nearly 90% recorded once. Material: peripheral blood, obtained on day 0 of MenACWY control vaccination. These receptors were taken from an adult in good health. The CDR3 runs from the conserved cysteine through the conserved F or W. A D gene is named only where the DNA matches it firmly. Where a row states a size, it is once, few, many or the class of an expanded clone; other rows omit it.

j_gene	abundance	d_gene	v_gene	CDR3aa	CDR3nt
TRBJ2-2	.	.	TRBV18	CASSPRAQGHNTGELFF	TGTGCCAGCTCACCTAGGGCACAGGGACATAACACCGGGGAGCTGTTTTTT
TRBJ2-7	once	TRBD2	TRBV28	CASSPGTSRSFREQYF	TGTGCCAGCAGTCCGGGGACTAGCAGATCTTTTCGGGAGCAGTACTTC
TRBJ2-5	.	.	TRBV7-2	CASSKVPGSFQTQYF	TGTGCCAGCAGCAAAGTTCCCGGGTCATTCCAGACCCAGTACTTC
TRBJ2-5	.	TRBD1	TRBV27	CASSPDRGWETQYF	TGTGCCAGCAGCCCCGACAGGGGTTGGGAGACCCAGTACTTC
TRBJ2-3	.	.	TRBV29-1	CSVEPPVGGTDTQYF	TGCAGCGTTGAGCCCCCCGTGGGAGGCACAGATACGCAGTATTTT
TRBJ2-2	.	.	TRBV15	CATSTTNTGELFF	TGTGCCACCAGCACCACGAACACCGGGGAGCTGTTTTTT
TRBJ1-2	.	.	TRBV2	CASSVSGTYYGYTF	TGTGCCAGCAGTGTAAGCGGCACGTACTATGGCTACACCTTC
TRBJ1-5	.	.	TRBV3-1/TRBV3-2	CASSQRGGDSNQPQHF	TGTGCCAGCAGCCAAAGGGGTGGGGATAGCAATCAGCCCCAGCATTTT
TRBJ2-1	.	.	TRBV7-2	CASSFTLVGGFEQFF	TGTGCCAGCAGCTTCACGTTGGTAGGGGGATTTGAGCAGTTCTTC
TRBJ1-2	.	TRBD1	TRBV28	CASGSTGTGGHWGYTF	TGTGCCAGCGGCTCAACCGGGACAGGCGGGCACTGGGGCTACACCTTC
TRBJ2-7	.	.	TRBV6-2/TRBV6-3	CASSYMAGSFNEQYF	TGTGCCAGCAGTTATATGGCAGGGAGTTTCAACGAGCAGTACTTC
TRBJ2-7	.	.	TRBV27	CASSLSARGGRYEQYF	TGTGCCAGCAGTTTAAGCGCGCGGGGCGGGCGGTACGAGCAGTACTTC
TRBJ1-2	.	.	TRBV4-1	CASSQDPSGDYGYTF	TGCGCCAGCAGCCAAGATCCCTCGGGGGACTATGGCTACACCTTC
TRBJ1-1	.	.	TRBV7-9	CASSLAPTNTEAFF	TGTGCCAGCAGCTTAGCACCGACTAACACTGAAGCTTTCTTT
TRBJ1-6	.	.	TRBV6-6	CASSSGVGYNSPLHF	TGTGCCAGCAGTTCCGGGGTTGGGTACAATTCACCCCTCCACTTT
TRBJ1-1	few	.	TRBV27	CASSLSSLPGGVTEAFF	TGTGCCAGCAGTTTATCGAGTCTACCCGGGGGTGTCACTGAAGCTTTCTTT
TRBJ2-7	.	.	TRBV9	CASSPRAGGQGKFYEQYF	TGTGCCAGCAGCCCGCGGGCGGGAGGACAGGGAAAATTCTACGAGCAGTACTTC
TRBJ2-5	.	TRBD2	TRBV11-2	CASSFRPSGGAKETQYF	TGTGCCAGCAGCTTCCGACCTAGCGGGGGGGCCAAAGAGACCCAGTACTTC
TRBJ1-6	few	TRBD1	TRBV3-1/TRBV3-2	CASSRGTGTGPSSYNSPLHF	TGTGCCAGCAGCCGAGGGACAGGGACAGGCCCGAGCTCCTATAATTCACCCCTCCACTTT
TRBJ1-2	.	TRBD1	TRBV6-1	CASSWTGTGGYTF	TGTGCCAGCAGTTGGACAGGGACGGGTGGCTACACCTTC
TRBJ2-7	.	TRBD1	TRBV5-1	CASSWDSDHSYEQYF	TGCGCCAGCAGCTGGGACAGCGATCACTCCTACGAGCAGTACTTC
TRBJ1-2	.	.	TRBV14	CASSQGASPPGYTF	TGTGCCAGCAGCCAAGGTGCCAGCCCTCCTGGCTACACCTTC
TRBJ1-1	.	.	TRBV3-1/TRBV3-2	CASSHLRVNTEAFF	TGTGCCAGCAGCCACCTCAGGGTGAACACTGAAGCTTTCTTT
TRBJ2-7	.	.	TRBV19	CASSRGATYEQYF	TGTGCCAGTAGCAGGGGGGCGACCTACGAGCAGTACTTC
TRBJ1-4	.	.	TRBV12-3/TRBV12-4	CASSWGGGEKLFF	TGTGCCAGCAGTTGGGGAGGCGGTGAAAAACTGTTTTTT
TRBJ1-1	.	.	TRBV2	CATRRNSEAFF	TGTGCCACCCGCCGTAATTCTGAAGCTTTCTTT
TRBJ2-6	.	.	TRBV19	CASRRDTPVGANVLTF	TGTGCCAGTAGAAGGGACACCCCCGTTGGGGCCAACGTCCTGACTTTC
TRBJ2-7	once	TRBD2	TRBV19	CASSIPGGSTKQYF	TGTGCCAGTAGTATACCGGGGGGGTCTACGAAGCAGTACTTC
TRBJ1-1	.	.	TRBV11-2	CASSLTEGQNTEAFF	TGTGCCAGCAGCTTAACCGAGGGGCAAAACACTGAAGCTTTCTTT
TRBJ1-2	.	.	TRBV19	CASSIGSGDGYTF	TGTGCCAGTAGTATAGGGTCCGGGGATGGCTACACCTTC
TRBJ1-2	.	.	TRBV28	CASSLSAGQNYGYTF	TGTGCCAGCAGTTTATCTGCCGGGCAGAACTATGGCTACACCTTC
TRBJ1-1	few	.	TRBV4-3	CASSQERAGTTEAFF	TGCGCCAGCAGCCAAGAGAGGGCAGGGACCACTGAAGCTTTCTTT
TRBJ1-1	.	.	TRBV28	CASARSGTPTEAFF	TGTGCCAGCGCTAGATCCGGGACACCAACTGAAGCTTTCTTT
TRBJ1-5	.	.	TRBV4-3	CASSQDPQGGSNQPQHF	TGCGCCAGCAGCCAAGACCCCCAAGGGGGAAGCAATCAGCCCCAGCATTTT
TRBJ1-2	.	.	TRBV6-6	CASSYSDGSGYTF	TGTGCCAGCAGTTACTCAGATGGGTCTGGCTACACCTTC
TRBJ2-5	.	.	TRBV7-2	CASSLTGGGGETQYF	TGTGCCAGCAGCTTAACTGGCGGTGGTGGAGAGACCCAGTACTTC
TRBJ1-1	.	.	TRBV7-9	CASSSLGGAGNTEAFF	TGTGCCAGCAGCTCCCTGGGGGGGGCTGGGAACACTGAAGCTTTCTTT
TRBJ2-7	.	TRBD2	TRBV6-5	CASRRAGLALDEQYF	TGTGCCAGCAGGCGGGCGGGACTAGCCCTTGACGAGCAGTACTTC
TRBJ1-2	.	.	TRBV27	CASSLTVKWSAGGYTF	TGTGCCAGCAGTTTAACGGTAAAATGGAGTGCGGGGGGCTACACCTTC
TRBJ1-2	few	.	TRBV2	CASSDAGPPNYGYTF	TGTGCCAGCAGTGACGCAGGCCCCCCTAACTATGGCTACACCTTC
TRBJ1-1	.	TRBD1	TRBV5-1	CASSFGTGLSTEAFF	TGCGCCAGCAGCTTCGGGACAGGGTTGAGCACTGAAGCTTTCTTT
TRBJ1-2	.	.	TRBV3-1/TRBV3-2	CASSPGERGYTF	TGTGCCAGCAGCCCTGGAGAGCGAGGCTACACCTTC
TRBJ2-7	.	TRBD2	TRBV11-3	CASSSAGSAGGEQYF	TGTGCCAGCAGTTCCGCCGGGAGCGCCGGGGGGGAGCAGTACTTC
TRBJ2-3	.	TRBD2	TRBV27	CASNPTSGGHPDTQYF	TGTGCCAGCAACCCCACTAGCGGGGGGCATCCAGATACGCAGTATTTT
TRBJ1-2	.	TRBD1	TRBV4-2	CASSQGLQNTGVGGYTF	TGTGCCAGCAGCCAAGGGCTTCAGAATACAGGGGTTGGAGGCTACACCTTC
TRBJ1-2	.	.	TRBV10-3	CATSREGIDGYTF	TGTGCCACCTCAAGGGAGGGGATCGATGGCTACACCTTC
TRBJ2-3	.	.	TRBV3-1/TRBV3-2	CASSPFVAASTDTQYF	TGTGCCAGCAGCCCCTTCGTAGCGGCGAGCACAGATACGCAGTATTTT
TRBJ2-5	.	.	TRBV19	CASSIRIGSETQYF	TGTGCCAGTAGTATTAGGATAGGGTCGGAGACCCAGTACTTC
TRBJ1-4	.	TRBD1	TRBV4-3	CASSRRGTGRTGKLFF	TGCGCCAGCAGCCGGAGAGGGACAGGGCGCACTGGAAAACTGTTTTTT
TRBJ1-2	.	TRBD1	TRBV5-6	CASSLDDRGHGYTF	TGTGCCAGCAGCTTGGATGACAGGGGGCATGGCTACACCTTC
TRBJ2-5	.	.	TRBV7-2	CASSLAATGETQYF	TGTGCCAGCAGCTTAGCGGCTACTGGGGAGACCCAGTACTTC
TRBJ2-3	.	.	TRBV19	CASRPRGPTDTQYF	TGTGCCAGTAGACCTCGGGGACCCACAGATACGCAGTATTTT
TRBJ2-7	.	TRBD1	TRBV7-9	CASSRRDRGYEQYF	TGTGCCAGCAGCCGACGGGACAGGGGGTACGAGCAGTACTTC
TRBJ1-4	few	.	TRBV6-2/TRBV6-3	CASSTTTAGEKLFF	TGTGCCAGCAGCACCACCACGGCGGGTGAAAAACTGTTTTTT
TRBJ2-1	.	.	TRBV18	CASSPMGLTNEQFF	TGTGCCAGCTCACCAATGGGGCTTACGAATGAGCAGTTCTTC
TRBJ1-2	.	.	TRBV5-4	CASSADRYGYTF	TGTGCCAGCAGCGCCGACAGGTATGGCTACACCTTC
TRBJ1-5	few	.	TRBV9	CASSVEGGFGQPQHF	TGTGCCAGCAGCGTAGAGGGGGGATTTGGTCAGCCCCAGCATTTT
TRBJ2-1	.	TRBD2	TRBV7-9	CASSLGTTSVDEQFF	TGTGCCAGCAGCTTGGGAACTACTAGCGTCGATGAGCAGTTCTTC
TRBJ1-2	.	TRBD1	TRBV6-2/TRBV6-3	CASSPTRQGGFYGYTF	TGTGCCAGCAGCCCCACCCGACAGGGAGGATTCTATGGCTACACCTTC
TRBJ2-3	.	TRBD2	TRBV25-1	CASTTSGGLTDTQYF	TGTGCCAGCACCACTAGCGGGGGATTGACAGATACGCAGTATTTT